This is a list of T cell receptor beta chains from one sample in a study of blood T cell repertoires in COVID-19. The data were produced by immunoSEQ multiplex PCR, yet TCRdb's version contains in-frame clones alone and is incomplete. Of just over 650,000 clones listed, approximately 90% were seen once; the top ten hold more than 0.25%. The sequenced sample consisted of peripheral blood. The receptors shown here come from a woman aged 18-29 years with acute or convalescent COVID-19. Each CDR3 is given with its conserved first and last residue. D genes are given only for firm matches. Size is omitted from some rows. Given values are once, few, many or a class for expanded clones.

size: few
D: TRBD1
length: 17
V: TRBV13
J: TRBJ1-3
CDR3: CASSLRQGDSSGNTIYF
DNA: TGTGCCAGCAGCTTACGACAGGGAGACAGCTCTGGAAACACCATATATTTT

size: -
D: TRBD2
length: 15
V: TRBV7-2
J: TRBJ2-1
CDR3: CASSPLAGAGNEQFF
DNA: TGTGCCAGCAGCCCACTAGCGGGGGCGGGGAATGAGCAGTTCTTC

size: -
D: TRBD2
length: 19
V: TRBV4-3
J: TRBJ2-1
CDR3: CASSPEGTSGSVRYNEQFF
DNA: TGCGCCAGCAGCCCCGAGGGAACTAGCGGGTCGGTACGGTACAATGAGCAGTTCTTC

size: -
D: TRBD1
length: 14
V: TRBV7-3
J: TRBJ1-1
CDR3: CASSVQGANTEAFF
DNA: TGTGCCAGCAGCGTACAGGGGGCAAACACTGAAGCTTTCTTT

size: -
D: -
length: 15
V: TRBV6-5
J: TRBJ1-1
CDR3: CATQKWSLGGTEAFF
DNA: TGTGCCACCCAGAAATGGAGCCTCGGAGGCACTGAAGCTTTCTTT

size: once
D: -
length: 13
V: TRBV29-1
J: TRBJ2-3
CDR3: CSAGRGSRDTQYF
DNA: TGCAGCGCCGGCAGGGGAAGTAGAGATACGCAGTATTTT

size: -
D: -
length: 16
V: TRBV19
J: TRBJ2-7
CDR3: CASSHRVSLVIYEQYF
DNA: TGTGCCAGTAGTCATCGGGTGTCCCTAGTAATCTACGAGCAGTACTTC

size: once
D: -
length: 15
V: TRBV25-1
J: TRBJ1-2
CDR3: CASSELGGSSYGYTF
DNA: TGTGCCAGCAGTGAACTGGGGGGGTCAAGCTATGGCTACACCTTC

size: -
D: -
length: 16
V: TRBV7-2
J: TRBJ2-7
CDR3: CASSLASRDGSYEQYF
DNA: TGTGCCAGCAGCTTAGCGAGCAGGGACGGGAGCTACGAGCAGTACTTC

size: -
D: TRBD2
length: 15
V: TRBV7-2
J: TRBJ2-5
CDR3: CASSGRAYPQETQYF
DNA: TGTGCCAGCAGCGGGAGGGCATACCCACAAGAGACCCAGTACTTC

size: once
D: -
length: 13
V: TRBV19
J: TRBJ1-5
CDR3: CASSAGINQPQHF
DNA: TGTGCCAGTAGCGCAGGGATAAATCAGCCCCAGCATTTT

size: -
D: -
length: 14
V: TRBV6-1
J: TRBJ1-3
CDR3: CASSDPRSGNTIYF
DNA: TGTGCCAGCAGTGACCCCCGCTCTGGAAACACCATATATTTT

size: once
D: TRBD1
length: 16
V: TRBV6-5
J: TRBJ1-2
CDR3: CASSYLQGRPNYGYTF
DNA: TGTGCCAGCAGTTACTTACAGGGGAGGCCTAACTATGGCTACACCTTC

size: -
D: -
length: 12
V: TRBV29-1
J: TRBJ2-7
CDR3: CSVDSPGYEQYF
DNA: TGCAGCGTTGATTCCCCCGGTTACGAGCAGTACTTC

size: -
D: -
length: 14
V: TRBV5-1
J: TRBJ1-3
CDR3: CASSLGQEENTIYF
DNA: TGCGCCAGCAGCTTGGGGCAGGAGGAAAACACCATATATTTT

size: few
D: TRBD1
length: 15
V: TRBV30
J: TRBJ2-2
CDR3: CAWSVGTGFRRELFF
DNA: TGTGCCTGGAGTGTAGGGACAGGGTTTCGCCGGGAGCTGTTTTTT

size: -
D: TRBD1
length: 18
V: TRBV5-4
J: TRBJ1-6
CDR3: CASSPQPGQAGGEIPLHF
DNA: TGTGCCAGCAGCCCTCAACCTGGACAGGCGGGGGGGGAGATTCCCCTCCACTTT

size: few
D: TRBD1
length: 13
V: TRBV6-6
J: TRBJ1-2
CDR3: CASSTGQGDGYTF
DNA: TGTGCCAGCAGTACGGGACAGGGGGATGGCTACACCTTC

size: -
D: TRBD1
length: 14
V: TRBV15
J: TRBJ1-2
CDR3: CATSNPLTGYGYTF
DNA: TGTGCCACCAGCAATCCTTTGACAGGGTATGGCTACACCTTC

size: -
D: TRBD1
length: 15
V: TRBV5-5
J: TRBJ1-4
CDR3: CASSHRGWDNEKLFF
DNA: TGTGCCAGCAGCCACAGGGGCTGGGATAATGAAAAACTGTTTTTT

size: -
D: -
length: 13
V: TRBV9
J: TRBJ1-1
CDR3: CASSVAGQGDAFF
DNA: TGTGCCAGCAGCGTAGCCGGCCAGGGTGACGCTTTCTTT

size: -
D: -
length: 15
V: TRBV18
J: TRBJ1-5
CDR3: CASSPPAGSNQPQHF
DNA: TGTGCCAGCTCTCCGCCCGCGGGAAGCAATCAGCCCCAGCATTTT

size: -
D: TRBD1
length: 15
V: TRBV5-6
J: TRBJ1-6
CDR3: CASSLVLAGGSPLHF
DNA: TGTGCCAGCAGCTTGGTGTTGGCAGGGGGTTCACCCCTCCACTTT

size: -
D: -
length: 13
V: TRBV28
J: TRBJ1-5
CDR3: CASSPPRNQPQHF
DNA: TGTGCCAGCAGCCCCCCTCGCAATCAGCCCCAGCATTTT

size: once
D: -
length: 12
V: TRBV27
J: TRBJ2-7
CDR3: CASRSLSYEQYF
DNA: TGTGCCAGCAGATCACTCTCCTACGAGCAGTACTTC

size: -
D: -
length: 13
V: TRBV18
J: TRBJ1-1
CDR3: CASSATENTEAFF
DNA: TGTGCCAGCTCAGCGACAGAGAACACTGAAGCTTTCTTT

size: -
D: TRBD1
length: 15
V: TRBV3-1/TRBV3-2
J: TRBJ1-2
CDR3: CASSQKTGVVYGYTF
DNA: TGTGCCAGCAGCCAAAAGACAGGGGTCGTTTATGGCTACACCTTC

size: -
D: -
length: 15
V: TRBV9
J: TRBJ2-1
CDR3: CASSAAGRGYNEQFF
DNA: TGTGCCAGCAGCGCCGCGGGACGCGGCTACAATGAGCAGTTCTTC

size: -
D: -
length: 13
V: TRBV3-1/TRBV3-2
J: TRBJ2-3
CDR3: CASSGGGSNTQYF
DNA: TGTGCCAGCAGCGGGGGAGGATCGAATACGCAGTATTTT

size: -
D: TRBD1
length: 12
V: TRBV6-2/TRBV6-3
J: TRBJ1-4
CDR3: CASSYSGTVRLF
DNA: TGTGCCAGCAGTTACTCCGGGACAGTGCGCCTTTTT

size: -
D: TRBD1
length: 15
V: TRBV7-2
J: TRBJ2-4
CDR3: CASSWGQGSWNIQYF
DNA: TGTGCCAGCAGCTGGGGACAGGGATCGTGGAACATTCAGTACTTC

size: -
D: -
length: 14
V: TRBV30
J: TRBJ1-3
CDR3: CAWSVGRTGNTIYF
DNA: TGTGCCTGGAGTGTAGGGAGGACTGGAAACACCATATATTTT

size: -
D: -
length: 13
V: TRBV27
J: TRBJ1-4
CDR3: CASSLRASEGLFF
DNA: TGTGCCAGCAGTTTAAGGGCCTCTGAGGGTCTGTTTTTT

size: -
D: TRBD1
length: 16
V: TRBV7-9
J: TRBJ1-1
CDR3: CASSLGTGSWNTEAFF
DNA: TGTGCCAGCAGCTTGGGGACAGGGAGCTGGAACACTGAAGCTTTCTTT

size: -
D: TRBD2
length: 16
V: TRBV14
J: TRBJ2-2
CDR3: CASSPLAGATTGELFF
DNA: TGTGCCAGCAGCCCGCTAGCGGGGGCGACCACCGGGGAGCTGTTTTTT

size: -
D: TRBD1
length: 14
V: TRBV3-1/TRBV3-2
J: TRBJ1-1
CDR3: CASSLKGAWTEAFF
DNA: TGTGCCAGCAGCCTCAAGGGGGCCTGGACTGAAGCTTTCTTT

size: few
D: -
length: 15
V: TRBV5-1
J: TRBJ1-1
CDR3: CASSLPPPDRAEAFF
DNA: TGCGCCAGCAGCCTACCTCCTCCTGACCGGGCTGAAGCTTTCTTT

size: once
D: -
length: 12
V: TRBV5-4
J: TRBJ1-1
CDR3: CASRTATTEAFF
DNA: TGTGCCAGCAGGACTGCTACGACTGAAGCTTTCTTT

size: -
D: -
length: 18
V: TRBV7-2
J: TRBJ2-7
CDR3: CASSLYPTAGQFSYEQYF
DNA: TGTGCCAGCAGCTTATACCCTACTGCGGGACAGTTCTCCTACGAGCAGTACTTC

size: -
D: -
length: 13
V: TRBV6-5
J: TRBJ1-2
CDR3: CASSYNTLYGYTF
DNA: TGTGCCAGCAGTTACAACACGCTCTATGGCTACACCTTC

size: -
D: TRBD1
length: 13
V: TRBV5-6
J: TRBJ1-2
CDR3: CASSLDRGEGYTF
DNA: TGTGCCAGCAGCTTAGACAGGGGGGAAGGCTACACCTTC

size: -
D: -
length: 17
V: TRBV30
J: TRBJ1-5
CDR3: CAWSQDSKFYSNQPQHF
DNA: TGTGCCTGGAGTCAGGACAGCAAGTTCTATAGCAATCAGCCCCAGCATTTT

size: -
D: -
length: 14
V: TRBV7-2
J: TRBJ2-7
CDR3: CASSSTGYSYEQYF
DNA: TGTGCCAGCAGCTCAACAGGGTACTCCTACGAGCAGTACTTC

size: -
D: TRBD2
length: 13
V: TRBV7-9
J: TRBJ2-3
CDR3: CASISGGSDTQYF
DNA: TGTGCCAGCATCAGCGGGGGGTCAGATACGCAGTATTTT

size: -
D: -
length: 14
V: TRBV19
J: TRBJ2-7
CDR3: CASSLSRSSYEQYF
DNA: TGTGCCAGTAGCTTGTCTCGGAGCTCCTACGAGCAGTACTTC

size: -
D: -
length: 14
V: TRBV27
J: TRBJ2-2
CDR3: CASSWGLRSGELFF
DNA: TGTGCCAGCAGTTGGGGGCTGAGGTCCGGGGAGCTGTTTTTT

size: -
D: -
length: 17
V: TRBV4-2
J: TRBJ2-5
CDR3: CASSQDWRGGEIETQYF
DNA: TGTGCCAGCAGCCAAGATTGGCGCGGCGGGGAGATCGAGACCCAGTACTTC

size: -
D: TRBD1
length: 16
V: TRBV18
J: TRBJ1-1
CDR3: CASSPTGGLLNTEAFF
DNA: TGTGCCAGCTCACCGACAGGGGGCCTATTGAACACTGAAGCTTTCTTT

size: -
D: -
length: 21
V: TRBV18
J: TRBJ2-1
CDR3: CASSPDTGRQKLVSSYNEQFF
DNA: TGTGCCAGCTCACCAGACACCGGCAGACAGAAACTCGTCAGCTCCTACAATGAGCAGTTCTTC

size: -
D: TRBD1
length: 15
V: TRBV7-2
J: TRBJ1-2
CDR3: CASRPPTGRNYGYTF
DNA: TGTGCCAGCAGACCTCCGACAGGGAGAAACTATGGCTACACCTTC

size: -
D: TRBD1
length: 16
V: TRBV4-1
J: TRBJ1-3
CDR3: CASRRQGGSSGNTIYF
DNA: TGCGCCAGCAGGCGACAGGGAGGCTCCTCTGGAAACACCATATATTTT

size: -
D: TRBD1
length: 14
V: TRBV13
J: TRBJ2-2
CDR3: CASTRGTGFGELFF
DNA: TGTGCCAGCACCCGTGGGACAGGGTTCGGGGAGCTGTTTTTT

size: -
D: TRBD1
length: 16
V: TRBV27
J: TRBJ1-2
CDR3: CASSSTTGQGSHGYTF
DNA: TGTGCCAGCAGTTCAACCACGGGACAGGGGAGCCATGGCTACACCTTC